This TCR beta chain emerged from a study of cytomegalovirus exposure and HLA in healthy donors. In the PCR, 60 Vbeta and 13 Jbeta primers were used. Using immunoSEQ multiplex PCR, the repertoire was profiled, and TCRdb retains in-frame clones only, with some absent. The sample holds more than 85,000 clones, around 77% seen once. Study outcomes and limitations: Reports credit the classifier with highly specific, highly sensitive diagnosis of cytomegalovirus status.

Germline V gives CDR1 MDHEN, CDR2 SYDVKM. The CDR3 length is 14 residues. V was clipped by 7 bases and J by 0 bases, with 10 bases between them. In this sample, this clone turned up once. The antigen remains undetermined. The TCR was taken from a male donor in good health and CMV-seropositive. The genes are TRBV28 and TRBJ2-1; perhaps TRBD2 as D (5 bases). Sample: PBMCs. Written as DNA, the CDR3 is TGTGCCAGCAAACGGGAAAGCTCCTACAATGAGCAGTTCTTC. It translates to CASKRESSYNEQFF.